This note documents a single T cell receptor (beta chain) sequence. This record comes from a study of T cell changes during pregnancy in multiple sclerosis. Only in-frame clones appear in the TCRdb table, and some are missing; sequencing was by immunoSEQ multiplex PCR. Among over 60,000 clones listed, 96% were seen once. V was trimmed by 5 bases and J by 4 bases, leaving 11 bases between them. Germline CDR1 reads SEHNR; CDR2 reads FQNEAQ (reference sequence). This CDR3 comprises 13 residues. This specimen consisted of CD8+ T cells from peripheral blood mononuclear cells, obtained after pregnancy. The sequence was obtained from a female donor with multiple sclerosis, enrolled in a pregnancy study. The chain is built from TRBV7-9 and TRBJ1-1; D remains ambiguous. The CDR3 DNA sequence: TGTGCCAGCAGCGAGTTCCTCTCCACTGAAGCTTTCTTT. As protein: CASSEFLSTEAFF.